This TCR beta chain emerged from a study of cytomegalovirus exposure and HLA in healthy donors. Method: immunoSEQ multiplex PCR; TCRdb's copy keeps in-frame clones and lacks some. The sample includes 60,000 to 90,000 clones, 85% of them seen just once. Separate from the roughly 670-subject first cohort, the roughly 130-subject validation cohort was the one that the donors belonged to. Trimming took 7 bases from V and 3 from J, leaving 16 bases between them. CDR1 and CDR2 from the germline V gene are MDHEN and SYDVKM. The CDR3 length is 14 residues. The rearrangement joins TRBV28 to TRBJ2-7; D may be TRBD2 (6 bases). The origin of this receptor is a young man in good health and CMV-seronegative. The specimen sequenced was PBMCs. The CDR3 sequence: CASMGGRFYYEQYV. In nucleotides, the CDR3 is TGTGCCAGCATGGGGGGTCGCTTTTACTACGAGCAGTACGTC.